A selection of T cell receptor beta chains follows, all from one sample in a study of control samples from healthy donors and cancer patients. Sequenced by immunoSEQ multiplex PCR; TCRdb stores in-frame clones only, minus some. This table has 110,000 to 150,000 clones, under 95% appearing once. The source material was blood. The receptors shown here come from a man aged 40-55 years in good health. CDR3s include the opening cysteine and the closing phenylalanine or tryptophan.

CDR3,V,J
CATSDAPGGYNEQFF,TRBV24-1,TRBJ2-1
CASRSSGANVLTF,TRBV12-3/TRBV12-4,TRBJ2-6
CASSVRGGETQYF,TRBV9,TRBJ2-5
CASSPTGSSYNSPLHF,TRBV25-1,TRBJ1-6
CATSPVGGYKNEQFF,TRBV24-1,TRBJ2-1
CASSLFGMTGSLELFF,TRBV7-8,TRBJ2-2
CASSLGRVSHEQYF,TRBV14,TRBJ2-7
CASTPFGALETQYF,TRBV6-5,TRBJ2-5
CASSLEGTASSGANVLTF,TRBV6-4,TRBJ2-6
CASSQGWGNYGYTF,TRBV3-1/TRBV3-2,TRBJ1-2
CASSLTGTYEQYF,TRBV28,TRBJ2-7
CASSLWRQGIGTQYF,TRBV11-2,TRBJ2-5
CASSSRGDEQFF,TRBV5-6,TRBJ2-1
CASSYTFGVNTEAFF,TRBV6-5,TRBJ1-1
CAWSVHPRDSITEAFF,TRBV30,TRBJ1-1
CASSLMGRSTDTQYF,TRBV7-3,TRBJ2-3
CASSSPYRSYNEQFF,TRBV27,TRBJ2-1
CATSALGDLMGEKLFF,TRBV15,TRBJ1-4
CASSPGGAETQYF,TRBV18,TRBJ2-5
CASSYPQRGFSYEQYF,TRBV6-6,TRBJ2-7
CASIANTGELFF,TRBV28,TRBJ2-2
CASSRGDSVTDTQYF,TRBV5-4,TRBJ2-3
CASNPTGAYNEQFF,TRBV27,TRBJ2-1
CASSFYRTGFSEQYF,TRBV7-8,TRBJ2-7